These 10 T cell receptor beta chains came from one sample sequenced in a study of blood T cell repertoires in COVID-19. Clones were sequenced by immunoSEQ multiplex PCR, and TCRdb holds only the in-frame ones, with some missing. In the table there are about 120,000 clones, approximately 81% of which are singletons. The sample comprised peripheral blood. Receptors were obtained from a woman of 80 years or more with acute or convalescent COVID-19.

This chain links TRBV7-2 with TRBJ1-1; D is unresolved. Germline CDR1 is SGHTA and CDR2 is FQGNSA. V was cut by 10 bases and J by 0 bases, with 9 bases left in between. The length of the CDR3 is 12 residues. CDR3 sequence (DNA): TGTGCCACCTTGAGGGTGAACACTGAAGCTTTCTTT. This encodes CATLRVNTEAFF. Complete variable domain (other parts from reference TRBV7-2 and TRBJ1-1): GAGVSQSPSNKVTEKGKDVELRCDPISGHTALYWYRQSLGQGLEFLIYFQGNSAPDKSGLPSDRFSAERTGGSVSTLTIQRTQQEDSAVYLCATLRVNTEAFFGQGTRLTVV.

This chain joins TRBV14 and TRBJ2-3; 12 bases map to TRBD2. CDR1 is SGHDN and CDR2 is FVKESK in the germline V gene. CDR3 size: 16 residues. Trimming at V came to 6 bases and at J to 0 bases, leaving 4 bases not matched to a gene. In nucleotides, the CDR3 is TGTGCCAGCAGTCGGACTAGCGGGGCTAGCACAGATACGCAGTATTTT. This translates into CASSRTSGASTDTQYF.

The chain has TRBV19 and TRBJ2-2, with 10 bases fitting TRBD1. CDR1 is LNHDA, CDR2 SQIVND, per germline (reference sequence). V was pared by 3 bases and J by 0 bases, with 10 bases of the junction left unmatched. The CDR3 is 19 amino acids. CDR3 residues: CASSMLRQGAPTNTGELFF. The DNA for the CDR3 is TGTGCCAGTAGTATGTTGAGACAGGGGGCCCCTACGAACACCGGGGAGCTGTTTTTT. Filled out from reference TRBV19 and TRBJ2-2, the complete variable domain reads DGGITQSPKYLFRKEGQNVTLSCEQNLNHDAMYWYRQDPGQGLRLIYYSQIVNDFQKGDIAEGYSVSREKKESFPLTVTSAQKNPTAFYLCASSMLRQGAPTNTGELFFGEGSRLTVL.

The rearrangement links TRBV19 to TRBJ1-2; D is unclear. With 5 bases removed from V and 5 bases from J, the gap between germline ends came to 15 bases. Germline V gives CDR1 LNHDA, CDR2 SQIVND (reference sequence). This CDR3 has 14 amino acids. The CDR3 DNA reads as TGTGCCAGTAGTCCCAGTCAGGATTATTATGGCTACACCTTC. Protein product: CASSPSQDYYGYTF.

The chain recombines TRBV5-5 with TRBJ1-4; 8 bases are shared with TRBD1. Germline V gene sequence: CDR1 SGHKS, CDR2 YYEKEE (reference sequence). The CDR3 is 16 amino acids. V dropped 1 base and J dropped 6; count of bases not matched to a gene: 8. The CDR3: CASSLSVGTGDEKLFF. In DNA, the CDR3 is TGTGCCAGCAGCTTGTCGGTCGGGACAGGTGATGAAAAACTGTTTTTT. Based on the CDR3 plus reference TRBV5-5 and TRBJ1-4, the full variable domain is DAGVTQSPTHLIKTRGQQVTLRCSPISGHKSVSWYQQVLGQGPQFIFQYYEKEERGRGNFPDRFSARQFPNYSSELNVNALLLGDSALYLCASSLSVGTGDEKLFFGSGTQLSVL.

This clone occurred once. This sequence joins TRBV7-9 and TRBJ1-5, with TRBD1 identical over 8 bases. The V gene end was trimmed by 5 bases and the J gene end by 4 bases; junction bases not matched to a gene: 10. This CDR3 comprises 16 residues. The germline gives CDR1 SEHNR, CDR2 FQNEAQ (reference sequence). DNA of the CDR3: TGTGCCAGCAGCCAAGCTCCGGGACAGGTGAATCAGCCCCAGCATTTT. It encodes CASSQAPGQVNQPQHF.

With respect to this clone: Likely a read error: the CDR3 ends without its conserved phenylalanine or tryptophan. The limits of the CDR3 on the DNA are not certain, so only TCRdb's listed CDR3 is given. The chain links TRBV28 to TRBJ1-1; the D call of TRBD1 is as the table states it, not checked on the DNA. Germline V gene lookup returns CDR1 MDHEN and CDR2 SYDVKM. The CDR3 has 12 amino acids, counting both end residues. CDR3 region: CASSLRDRVHFG.

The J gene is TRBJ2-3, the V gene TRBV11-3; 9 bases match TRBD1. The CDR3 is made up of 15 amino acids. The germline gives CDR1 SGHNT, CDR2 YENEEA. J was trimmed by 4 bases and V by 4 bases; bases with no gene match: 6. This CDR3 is CASSSTRQGADTQYF. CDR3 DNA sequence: TGTGCCAGCAGCTCCACTCGACAGGGGGCAGATACGCAGTATTTT. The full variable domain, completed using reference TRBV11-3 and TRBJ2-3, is EAGVVQSPRYKIIEKKQPVAFWCNPISGHNTLYWYLQNLGQGPELLIRYENEEAVDDSQLPKDRFSAERLKGVDSTLKIQPAELGDSAVYLCASSSTRQGADTQYFGPGTRLTVL.

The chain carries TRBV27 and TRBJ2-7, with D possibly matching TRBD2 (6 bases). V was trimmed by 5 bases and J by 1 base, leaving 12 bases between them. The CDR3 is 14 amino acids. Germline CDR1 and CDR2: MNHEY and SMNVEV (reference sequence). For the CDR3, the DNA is TGTGCCAGCAGTCCCCTGGGGGGTTCCTACGAGCAGTACTTC. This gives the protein CASSPLGGSYEQYF.

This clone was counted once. The CDR3 nucleotides are TGTGCCAGCAGCTCGATTACAGGGGGCTCAGGACAGCCCCAGCATTTT. Translating it yields CASSSITGGSGQPQHF. This rearrangement joins TRBV7-8 to TRBJ1-5; 9 bases are a match to TRBD1. CDR1 SGHVS and CDR2 FQNEAQ come from the germline V gene. V was clipped by 4 bases and J by 7 bases; unmatched bases: 11. This CDR3 has 16 amino acids.